The clone carrying this TCR beta chain occurred many times. As yet, its antigen is unknown. Single cDNA molecules in the library carried unique molecular identifiers attached during preparation. TCRdb fed the RACE reads into MiXCR, producing one record per CDR3 protein. The sample consists of more than 300,000 distinct CDR3 sequences, 4.5% to 7% of them appearing once. Germline lookup yields CDR1 SEHNR and CDR2 FQNEAQ (reference sequence). The J segment lost 5 bases and the V segment lost 5 bases, leaving 10 bases of the junction unmatched. The CDR3 runs 16 residues. This sample is part of a study of human T cells and chemical hapten exposure. Across the study: Patients' scalps got diphenylcyclopropenone weekly throughout the approximately 23-week study. The study, taken as a whole, reports: Alopecia was present in the donors, so their immune response may differ from healthy people's. Significantly more large CDR3 similarity clusters arose among expanded TCRs than among controls.

Time point reported: pre-sensitization, week 0. As to treatment: therapeutic diphenylcyclopropenone sensitization with weekly scalp DPC. The sequences come from whole blood, collected in connection with sensitization to the hapten diphenylcyclopropenone (DPC). V is TRBV7-9 and J is TRBJ1-1, with 11 bases matching TRBD1. This TCR was recovered from a woman younger than 30 with alopecia areata. Some clones in this sample may be carry-over from other donors' samples. CDR3 coding DNA: TGTGCCAGCAGCCGGGGTCCCGGGACAGGGGGGACTGAAGCTTTCTTT. Translated: CASSRGPGTGGTEAFF.